The 22 T cell receptor beta chains below all came from one sample that was sequenced in a study of blood T cell repertoires in COVID-19. Only in-frame clones appear in the TCRdb table, and some are missing; sequencing was by immunoSEQ multiplex PCR. The table shows about 310,000 clones, with about nine tenths occurring only once. What was sequenced was peripheral blood. The origin of the receptors is a middle-aged man with active or convalescent COVID-19.

The V gene is TRBV30, the J gene TRBJ2-1; 11 bases map to TRBD2. V lost 5 bases and J lost 4; bases outside the gene matches: 7. Germline CDR1 and CDR2: GTSNPN and SVGIG (reference sequence). The CDR3 is made up of 15 amino acids. DNA for the CDR3: TGTGCCTGGGCATCCGGGACTAGCGGATACAATGAGCAGTTCTTC. Amino acids: CAWASGTSGYNEQFF.

This rearrangement joins TRBV4-3 to TRBJ1-2; D uncertain. Per germline, CDR1 LGHNA and CDR2 YSLEER. The ends were cut back, 4 bases at V and 3 bases at J, with 21 bases in the middle. The CDR3 has 17 residues. The CDR3 is CASSLTQSKRLDYGYTF. CDR3 bases: TGCGCCAGCAGCCTCACCCAATCAAAGCGATTAGACTATGGCTACACCTTC.

J is TRBJ2-1 and V is TRBV2; 9 bases are a match to TRBD2. Germline V gives CDR1 SNHLY, CDR2 FYNNEI. The V and J ends lost 7 bases and 0 bases, in that order; junction bases with no gene match: 10. The CDR3 has 17 residues. The CDR3 is CASTVTSGPGSYNEQFF. The CDR3, as DNA: TGTGCCAGCACTGTGACTAGCGGTCCCGGCTCCTACAATGAGCAGTTCTTC. Full variable domain (missing parts from reference TRBV2 and TRBJ2-1): EPEVTQTPSHQVTQMGQEVILRCVPISNHLYFYWYRQILGQKVEFLVSFYNNEISEKSEIFDDQFSVERPDGSNFTLKIRSTKLEDSAMYFCASTVTSGPGSYNEQFFGPGTRLTVL.

The J gene is TRBJ2-1, the V gene TRBV19; D is perhaps TRBD1 (6 bases). CDR3 size: 14 residues. Trimming removed 5 bases at V and 2 bases at J, with 10 bases between. Germline V gene data show CDR1 as LNHDA and CDR2 as SQIVND (reference sequence). CDR3 sequence reads: CASSVTGPYNEQFF. The CDR3 DNA sequence: TGTGCCAGTAGTGTTACAGGGCCCTACAATGAGCAGTTCTTC.

This chain uses TRBV16 with TRBJ1-1; 10 bases are a match to TRBD1. Trimming removed 4 bases from V and 3 bases from J; junction bases left unmatched: 8. Per germline, CDR1 KGHSY and CDR2 FQNENV. The CDR3 loop spans 16 amino acids. CDR3: CASSRIPGTGDTEAFF. The DNA for the CDR3 is TGTGCCAGCAGCCGGATCCCCGGGACAGGGGACACTGAAGCTTTCTTT.

This sequence joins TRBV28 and TRBJ1-2; 7 bases fit TRBD1. Losses at the gene ends were 6 bases for V and 4 bases for J; bases not matched to a gene: 2. This CDR3 comprises 12 residues. From germline, CDR1 is MDHEN and CDR2 SYDVKM. CDR3 residues: CASSGTAYGYTF. CDR3 DNA: TGTGCCAGCAGCGGGACAGCCTATGGCTACACCTTC.

The rearrangement uses TRBV3-1 (or the pseudogene TRBV3-2) and TRBJ1-2, with D possibly matching TRBD1 (5 bases). The length of the CDR3 is 14 residues. Trimming shortened V by 2 bases and J by 7 bases, and 14 bases separated the two germline ends. Germline CDR1 LGHDT, CDR2 YNNKEL (reference sequence). CDR3 DNA: TGTGCCAGCAGCCAATTAAGGGACGGGAGTGGCTACACCTTC. This encodes CASSQLRDGSGYTF.

The chain combines TRBV5-1 with TRBJ1-3, with 9 bases identical to TRBD1. V was clipped by 4 bases and J by 0 bases; unmatched bases: 5. CDR1 and CDR2 (germline): SGHRS, YFSETQ. This CDR3 comprises 16 residues. For the CDR3, the DNA is TGCGCCAGCAGCCCACAGGGGGCACTCTCTGGAAACACCATATATTTT. It translates to CASSPQGALSGNTIYF.

The chain carries TRBV13 and TRBJ2-1; D remains ambiguous. V shed 0 bases and J shed 3 bases, with 15 bases lying between them. This CDR3 contains 17 residues. In germline, CDR1 is PRHDT, CDR2 FYEKMQ (reference sequence). The CDR3 loop reads CASSLGGQVRIYNEQFF. The CDR3 nucleotides read TGTGCCAGCAGCTTAGGGGGTCAGGTAAGGATCTACAATGAGCAGTTCTTC.

The chain employs TRBV28 and TRBJ1-1; a weak D match, TRBD1 (5 bases). V lost 7 bases to trimming and J lost 1 base, with 16 bases between them. CDR3 length: 15 amino acids. The V gene's germline CDR1 is MDHEN and CDR2 SYDVKM. CDR3 residues: CASTLGSTGNTEAFF. The CDR3, as DNA: TGTGCCAGCACCCTCGGCAGCACAGGGAACACTGAAGCTTTCTTT.

This clone occurred once. The rearrangement uses TRBV29-1 and TRBJ2-1; D may be TRBD2 (6 bases). Trimming shortened V by 4 bases and J by 8 bases, and 12 bases separated the two germline ends. In germline, CDR1 is SQVTM, CDR2 ANQGSEA. The length of the CDR3 is 12 residues. As DNA, the CDR3 is TGCAGCGTTGGCAGGGACTCCGATGAGCAGTTCTTC. Translation: CSVGRDSDEQFF.

This clone was picked up one time. The chain uses TRBV30 and TRBJ1-5; D remains ambiguous. Trimming removed 1 base at V and 0 bases at J, with 7 bases between. Germline-derived CDR1 and CDR2 are GTSNPN and SVGIG (reference sequence). This CDR3 contains 14 residues. This CDR3 is CAWSAGVSNQPQHF. The CDR3 DNA reads as TGTGCCTGGAGTGCCGGGGTTAGCAATCAGCCCCAGCATTTT.

Comments on this clone: Different DNA sequences within this sample yield the same CDR3. The V call is TRBV6-4, the J call TRBJ1-1; 8 nucleotides agree with TRBD1. CDR1 is MRHNA and CDR2 is SNTAGT in the germline V gene. The CDR3 loop spans 14 amino acids. V shed 6 bases and J 5 bases; nucleotides not matched to a gene: 8. CDR3 residues: CASRGDRGNTEAFF. The CDR3 DNA reads TGTGCCAGCAGGGGAGACAGGGGAAATACTGAAGCTTTCTTT.

The CDR3 is CASSARTWQGNQPQHF. CDR3 nucleotides: TGTGCCAGTAGTGCCAGGACATGGCAAGGCAATCAGCCCCAGCATTTT. The J gene is TRBJ1-5, the V gene TRBV19, with D possibly TRBD1 on 5 matching bases. CDR1 LNHDA and CDR2 SQIVND come from the germline V gene (reference sequence). V gave up 5 bases and J gave up 2 bases, with 16 bases separating them. CDR3 length equals 16 residues.

The chain joins TRBV5-4 to TRBJ2-7; 11 positions match TRBD1. J was trimmed by 5 bases and V by 3 bases; bases with no gene match: 4. The CDR3 has 14 amino acids. Germline V gene lookup returns CDR1 SGHNT and CDR2 YYREEE (reference sequence). The CDR3, as DNA: TGTGCCAGCAGCTATTGGACAGGGGGCGACGAGCAGTACTTC. It encodes CASSYWTGGDEQYF.

The genes are TRBV7-2 and TRBJ1-6; D not resolved. CDR1 SGHTA and CDR2 FQGNSA come from the germline V gene. The germline V and J ends were trimmed by 3 bases and 6 bases, with 6 bases remaining between them. This CDR3 is built from 13 residues. The CDR3 bases are TGTGCCAGCAGCTTTAACACTAATTCACCCCTCCACTTT. Residues: CASSFNTNSPLHF.

The chain joins TRBV24-1 to TRBJ2-1, with TRBD1 identical over 8 bases. V trimming: 4 bases; J trimming: 14 bases; junction bases outside the gene matches: 15. The germline V gene has CDR1 KGHDR and CDR2 SFDVKD. This CDR3 contains 15 residues. CDR3 sequence reads: CATSDTGTGIYEKFF. In DNA, the CDR3 is TGTGCCACCAGTGACACCGGGACAGGAATATACGAGAAGTTCTTC.

V is TRBV5-6 and J is TRBJ1-2, with TRBD1 as a possible D gene (5 bases). Germline values: CDR1 SGHDT, CDR2 YYEEEE. The CDR3 loop spans 14 amino acids. V was shortened by 0 bases and J by 10 bases, with 16 bases between the two germline ends. The CDR3 spells CASSLGLQGTNYTF. In nucleotides, the CDR3 is TGTGCCAGCAGCTTGGGACTGCAGGGAACCAACTACACCTTC.

This sequence joins TRBV29-1 and TRBJ1-4; 12 bases are a match to TRBD1. The CDR3 covers 15 residues. The germline V gene has CDR1 SQVTM and CDR2 ANQGSEA. The junction had 9 bases not matched to a gene; V was cut back by 6 bases and J by 7 bases. CDR3 nucleotide sequence: TGCAGCGTAGCCGGGACAGGGGGCGGAGGTGAAAAACTGTTTTTT. This sequence encodes CSVAGTGGGGEKLFF.

V is TRBV9 and J is TRBJ2-1; D perhaps matches TRBD2 (5 bases). The V end was cut by 2 bases, the J end by 6 bases, with 12 bases between. There are 14 residues in the CDR3. CDR1 is SGDLS, CDR2 YYNGEE, per germline. CDR3 sequence reads: CASSVGGPGNEQFF. In DNA, the CDR3 is TGTGCCAGCAGCGTCGGCGGGCCGGGCAATGAGCAGTTCTTC.

The chain is built from TRBV3-1 (or the pseudogene TRBV3-2) and TRBJ2-7; the D is unclear. Germline V gene data show CDR1 as LGHDT and CDR2 as YNNKEL (reference sequence). The CDR3 has 11 amino acids. V was cut by 3 bases and J by 2 bases, with 2 bases left in between. The DNA for the CDR3 is TGTGCCAGCAGCCACACCTACGAGCAGTACTTC. As protein: CASSHTYEQYF.

The chain joins TRBV5-5 to TRBJ1-2; TRBD1 agrees at 7 bases. The CDR3 has 14 amino acids. Germline V gene data show CDR1 as SGHKS and CDR2 as YYEKEE (reference sequence). Trimming removed 4 bases from V and 2 bases from J; junction bases left unmatched: 5. The CDR3 sequence is CASSNPGGNYGYTF. The CDR3 DNA follows: TGTGCCAGCAGCAATCCAGGGGGGAACTATGGCTACACCTTC.